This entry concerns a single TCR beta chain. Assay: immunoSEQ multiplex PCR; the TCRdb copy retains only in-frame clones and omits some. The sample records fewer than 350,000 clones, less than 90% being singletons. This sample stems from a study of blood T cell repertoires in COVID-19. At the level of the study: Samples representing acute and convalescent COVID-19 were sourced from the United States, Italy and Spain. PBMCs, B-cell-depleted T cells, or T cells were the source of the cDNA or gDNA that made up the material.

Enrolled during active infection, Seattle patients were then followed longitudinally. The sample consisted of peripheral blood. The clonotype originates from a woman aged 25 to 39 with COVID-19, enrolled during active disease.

The CDR3 nucleotides read TGTGCCAGCAGTTTAAGGCCGACAGTGAGCTCCTACAATGAGCAGTTCTTC. Encoded protein: CASSLRPTVSSYNEQFF. The V call is TRBV27, the J call TRBJ2-1; D possibly corresponds to TRBD1 (5 bases). Germline CDR1 and CDR2: MNHEY and SMNVEV (reference sequence). V dropped 2 bases and J dropped 0 bases, with 14 bases sitting between them. This CDR3 is 17 amino acids long.